This T cell receptor (beta chain) was recorded in a study of T cells in women clearing cervical HPV infection. Study context: For cases, blood was sampled a median approximately 150 days after lesion detection, interquartile range roughly 85 to 200 days. General study points: CIN3+ cases had significantly higher TCR richness than controls; evenness did not differ. Cases carried less TRBV6-7 than controls: 0.11% versus 0.16%.

V gave up 3 bases and J gave up 6 bases; unmatched junction bases: 2. CDR3 size: 12 residues. Germline CDR1 and CDR2: MDHEN and SYDVKM. Data came from immunoSEQ multiplex PCR; TCRdb stores just in-frame clones and leaves some out. Here the sample table reports around 35,000 clones. Details on this clone: Its antigen is not identified. With the read ending 3 residues before the CDR3 end, the germline J gene is used to fill in that end.

Sequencing was carried out using blood buffy coat. The source is a woman aged 18 to 75 with a cervical HPV16 infection that either progressed to CIN3+ or cleared (not recorded which). The V gene is TRBV28, the J gene TRBJ2-7, with 7 nucleotides matching TRBD1. The CDR3 DNA, read in part, is TGTGCCAGCAGTTTGAGGGACAGCGAG. This gives the protein CASSLRDSE. In full, the CDR3 reads CASSLRDSEQYF.